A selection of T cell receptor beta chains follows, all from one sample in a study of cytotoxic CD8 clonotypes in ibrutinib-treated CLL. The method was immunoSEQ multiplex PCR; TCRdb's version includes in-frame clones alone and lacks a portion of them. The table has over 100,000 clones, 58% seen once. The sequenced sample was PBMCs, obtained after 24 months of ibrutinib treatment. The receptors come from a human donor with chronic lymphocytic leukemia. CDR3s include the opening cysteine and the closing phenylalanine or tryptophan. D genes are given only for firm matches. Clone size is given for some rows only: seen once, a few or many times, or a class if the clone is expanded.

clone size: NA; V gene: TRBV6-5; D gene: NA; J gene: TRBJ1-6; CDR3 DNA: TGTGCCAGCAGTTACTCTACTACCCGGGAACCCCTCCACTTT; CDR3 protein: CASSYSTTREPLHF
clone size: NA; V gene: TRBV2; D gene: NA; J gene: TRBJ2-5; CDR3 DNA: TGTGCCAGCAGTGGACAAGAGACCCAGTACTTC; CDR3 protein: CASSGQETQYF
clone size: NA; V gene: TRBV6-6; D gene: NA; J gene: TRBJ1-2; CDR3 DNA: TGTGCCAGCAGTTTAGAGGGTTATGGCTACACCTTC; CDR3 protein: CASSLEGYGYTF
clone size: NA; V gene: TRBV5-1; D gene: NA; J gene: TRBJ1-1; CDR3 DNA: TGCGCCAGCAGGGACTCTAGGGGGAACACTGAAGCTTTCTTT; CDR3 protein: CASRDSRGNTEAFF
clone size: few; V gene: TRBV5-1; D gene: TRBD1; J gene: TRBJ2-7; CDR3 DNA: TGCGCCAGCAGCTTGGCCCAGACAGGGGTCGGCGAGCAGTACTTC; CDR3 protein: CASSLAQTGVGEQYF
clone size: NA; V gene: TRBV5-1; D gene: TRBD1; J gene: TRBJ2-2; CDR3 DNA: TGCGCCAGCAGCTTGTTGGCCGGACAGGGGTACGGGGAGCTGTTTTTT; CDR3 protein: CASSLLAGQGYGELFF
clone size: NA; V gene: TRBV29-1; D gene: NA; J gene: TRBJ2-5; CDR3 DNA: TGCAGCGTCGCACAGGCCCAGGGGACCCAGTACTTC; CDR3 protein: CSVAQAQGTQYF
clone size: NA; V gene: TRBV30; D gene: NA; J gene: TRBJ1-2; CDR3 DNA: TGTGCCTGGAGTAGAGTGAACTATGGCTACACCTTC; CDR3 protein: CAWSRVNYGYTF
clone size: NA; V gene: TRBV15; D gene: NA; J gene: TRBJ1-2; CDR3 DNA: TGTGCCACCAGCATGAGGGGTAGTGATGGCTACACCTTC; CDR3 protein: CATSMRGSDGYTF
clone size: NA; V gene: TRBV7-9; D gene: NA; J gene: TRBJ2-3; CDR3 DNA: TGTGCCAGCAGTCGTGGAGCAGATACGCAGTATTTT; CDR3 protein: CASSRGADTQYF
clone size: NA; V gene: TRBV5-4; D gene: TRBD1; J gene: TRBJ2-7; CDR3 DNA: TGTGCCAGCAGCTTACCAGACAGGGGACGCGAGCAGTACTTC; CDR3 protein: CASSLPDRGREQYF
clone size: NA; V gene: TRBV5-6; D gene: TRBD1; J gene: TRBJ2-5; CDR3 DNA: TGTGCCAGCAGCCCATATGACAGGGATCAAGAGACCCAGTACTTC; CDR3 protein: CASSPYDRDQETQYF
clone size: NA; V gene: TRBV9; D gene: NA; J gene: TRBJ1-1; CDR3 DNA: TGTGCCAGCAGCGTAGGTCTGGCGGGCATGAACACTGAAGCTTTCTTT; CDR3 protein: CASSVGLAGMNTEAFF
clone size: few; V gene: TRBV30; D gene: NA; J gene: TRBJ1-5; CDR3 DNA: TGTGCCTGGAACAAACGGCCCAATCAGCCCCAGCATTTT; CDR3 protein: CAWNKRPNQPQHF
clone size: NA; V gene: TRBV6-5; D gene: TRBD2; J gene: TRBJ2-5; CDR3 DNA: TGTGCCAGCAGTTACGAGCGGGACTTCCCGCAAGAGACCCAGTACTTC; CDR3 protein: CASSYERDFPQETQYF
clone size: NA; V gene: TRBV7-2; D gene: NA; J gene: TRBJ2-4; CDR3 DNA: TGTGCCAGCAGCTCTGGTTACATTCAGTACTTC; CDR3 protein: CASSSGYIQYF
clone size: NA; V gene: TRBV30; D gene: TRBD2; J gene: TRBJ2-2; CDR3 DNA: TGTGCCTGGCACTCTAGCGGGGGATGGACCGGGGAGCTGTTTTTT; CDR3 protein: CAWHSSGGWTGELFF
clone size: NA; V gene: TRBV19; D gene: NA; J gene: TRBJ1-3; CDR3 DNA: TGTGCCAGTAGCTACACAGGAGGAGGAAACACCATATATTTT; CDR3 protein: CASSYTGGGNTIYF
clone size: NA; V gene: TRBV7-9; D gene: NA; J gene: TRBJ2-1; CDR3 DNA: TGTGCCAGCAGCCCTTCGACCGACAATCATGAGCAGTTCTTC; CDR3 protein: CASSPSTDNHEQFF
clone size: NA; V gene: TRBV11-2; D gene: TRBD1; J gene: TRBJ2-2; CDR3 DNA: TGTGCCAGCAGCTTAGGGCAGGGGGCGAGGTCCGGGGAGCTGTTTTTT; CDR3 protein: CASSLGQGARSGELFF
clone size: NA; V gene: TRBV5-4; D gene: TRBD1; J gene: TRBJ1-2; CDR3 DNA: TGTGCCAGCAGCTTAAGACAGGGGTCTAATGGCTACACCTTC; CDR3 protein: CASSLRQGSNGYTF
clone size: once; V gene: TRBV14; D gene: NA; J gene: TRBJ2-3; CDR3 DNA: TGTGCCAGCAGCCAATTTATACTAGACCCCACGCAGTATTTT; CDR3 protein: CASSQFILDPTQYF
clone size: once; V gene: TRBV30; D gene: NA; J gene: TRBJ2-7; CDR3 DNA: TGTGCCTGGAGTGTAACAGGGAAGTCCTACGAGCAGTACTTC; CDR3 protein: CAWSVTGKSYEQYF
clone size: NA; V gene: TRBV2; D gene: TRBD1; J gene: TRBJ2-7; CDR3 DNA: TGTGCCAGCTCAGACAGGGGAAGGTCCTACGAGCAGTACTTC; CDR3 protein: CASSDRGRSYEQYF
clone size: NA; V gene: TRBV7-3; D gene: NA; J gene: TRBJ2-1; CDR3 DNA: TGTGCCAGCCGCGAGGGGCCGTACAATGAGCAGTTCTTC; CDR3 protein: CASREGPYNEQFF
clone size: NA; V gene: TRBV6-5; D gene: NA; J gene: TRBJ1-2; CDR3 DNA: TGTGCCAGCAGTTACGATCGATCGAACGGGGAATCTGGCTACACCTTC; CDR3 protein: CASSYDRSNGESGYTF
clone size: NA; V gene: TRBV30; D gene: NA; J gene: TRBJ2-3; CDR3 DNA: TGTGCCTGGAGTTCCCTAGGGGCGGCCAGAGATACGCAGTATTTT; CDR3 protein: CAWSSLGAARDTQYF
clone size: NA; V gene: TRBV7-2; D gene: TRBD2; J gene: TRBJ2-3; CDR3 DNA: TGTGCCAGCAGCTCCGGACTAGCGGGGGGCCTTAGCACAGATACGCAGTATTTT; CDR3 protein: CASSSGLAGGLSTDTQYF
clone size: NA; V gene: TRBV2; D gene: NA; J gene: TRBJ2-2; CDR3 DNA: TGTGCCAGCAGCCCTGGCCCGACCAACACCGGGGAGCTGTTTTTT; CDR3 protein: CASSPGPTNTGELFF